This T cell receptor beta chain was retrieved from a study of CD8 T cells in Susac syndrome. Random hexamers were used to reverse transcribe the RNA input (about 0.5 to 1 ug). One entry per CDR3 protein results from TCRdb running MiXCR on the immunoSEQ multiplex PCR reads. The sample shows about 200,000 distinct CDR3 sequences, more than 90% of them seen only once. V gave up 6 bases and J gave up 5 bases; unmatched junction bases: 13. This CDR3 is 15 amino acids long. From germline, CDR1 is DFQATT and CDR2 SNEGSKA (reference sequence). The multiple sclerosis controls, all treatment-naive patients, had relapsing-remitting disease that was stable or active. While CD8+ and CD4+ T cells were isolated negatively, TEMRA cells were enriched by FACS.

The receptor was derived from a human donor with multiple sclerosis. The genes are TRBV20-1 and TRBJ2-1; 7 bases align to TRBD2. Sequencing was carried out using CD4+ T cells from PBMCs. CDR3 bases: TGCAGTGCGGAAAGGTTCGGGACTACTGACAATGAGCAGTTCTTC. Translation gives CSAERFGTTDNEQFF.